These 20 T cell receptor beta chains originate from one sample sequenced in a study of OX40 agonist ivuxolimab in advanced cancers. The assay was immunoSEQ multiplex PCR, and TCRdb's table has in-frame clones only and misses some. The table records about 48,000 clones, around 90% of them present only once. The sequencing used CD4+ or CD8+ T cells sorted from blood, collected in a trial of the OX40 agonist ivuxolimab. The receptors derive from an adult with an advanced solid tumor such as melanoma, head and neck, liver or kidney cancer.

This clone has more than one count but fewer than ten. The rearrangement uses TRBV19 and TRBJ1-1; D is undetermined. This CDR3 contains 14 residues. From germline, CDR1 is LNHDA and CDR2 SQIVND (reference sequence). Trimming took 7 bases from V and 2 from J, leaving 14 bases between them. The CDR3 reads CASTYTQENTEAFF. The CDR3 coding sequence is TGTGCCAGTACCTACACTCAGGAAAACACTGAAGCTTTCTTT.

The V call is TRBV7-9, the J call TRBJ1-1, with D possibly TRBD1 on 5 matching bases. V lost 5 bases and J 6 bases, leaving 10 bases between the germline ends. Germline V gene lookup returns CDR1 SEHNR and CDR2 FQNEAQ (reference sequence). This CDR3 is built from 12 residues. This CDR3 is CASSTAGPEAFF. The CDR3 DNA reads TGTGCCAGCAGCACCGCGGGGCCTGAAGCTTTCTTT. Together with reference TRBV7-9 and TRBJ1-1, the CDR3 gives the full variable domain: DTGVSQNPRHKITKRGQNVTFRCDPISEHNRLYWYRQTLGQGPEFLTYFQNEAQLEKSRLLSDRFSAERPKGSFSTLEIQRTEQGDSAMYLCASSTAGPEAFFGQGTRLTVV.

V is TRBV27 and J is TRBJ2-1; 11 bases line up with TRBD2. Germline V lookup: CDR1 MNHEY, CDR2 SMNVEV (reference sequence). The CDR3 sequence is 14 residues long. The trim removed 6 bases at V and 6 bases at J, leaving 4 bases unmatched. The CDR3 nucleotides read TGTGCCAGCAGAACTAGCGGGGGAGGCAATGAGCAGTTCTTC. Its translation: CASRTSGGGNEQFF.

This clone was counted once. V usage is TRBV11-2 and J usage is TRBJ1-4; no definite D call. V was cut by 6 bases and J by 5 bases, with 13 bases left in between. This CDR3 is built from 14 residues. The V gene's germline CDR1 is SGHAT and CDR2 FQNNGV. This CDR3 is CASSRPLPNEKLFF. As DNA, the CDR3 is TGTGCCAGCAGTCGACCTCTCCCAAATGAAAAACTGTTTTTT.

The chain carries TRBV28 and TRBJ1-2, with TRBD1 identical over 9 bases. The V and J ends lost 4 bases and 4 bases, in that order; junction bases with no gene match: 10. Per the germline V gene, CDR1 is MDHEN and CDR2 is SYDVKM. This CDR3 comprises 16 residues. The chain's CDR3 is CASSSRQGGMIYGYTF. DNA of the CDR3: TGTGCCAGCAGTTCCAGACAGGGGGGGATGATCTATGGCTACACCTTC.

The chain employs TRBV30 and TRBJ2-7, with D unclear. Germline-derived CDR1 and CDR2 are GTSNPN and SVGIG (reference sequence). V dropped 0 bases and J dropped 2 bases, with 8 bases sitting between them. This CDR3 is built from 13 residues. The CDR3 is CAWSVGQTYEQYF. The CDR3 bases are TGTGCCTGGAGTGTAGGCCAGACCTACGAGCAGTACTTC.

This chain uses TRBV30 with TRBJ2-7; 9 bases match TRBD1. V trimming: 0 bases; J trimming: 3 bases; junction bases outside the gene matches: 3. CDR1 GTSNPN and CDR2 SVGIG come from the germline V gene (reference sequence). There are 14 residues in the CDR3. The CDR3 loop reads CAWSVGQGYYEQYF. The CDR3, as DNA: TGTGCCTGGAGTGTGGGACAGGGTTACTACGAGCAGTACTTC.

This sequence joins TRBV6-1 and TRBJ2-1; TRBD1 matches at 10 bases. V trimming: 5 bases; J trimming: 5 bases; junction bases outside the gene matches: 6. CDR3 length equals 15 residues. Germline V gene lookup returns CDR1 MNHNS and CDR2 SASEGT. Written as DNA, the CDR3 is TGTGCCAGCAGTAGACAGGGGGCGGGGAACAATGAGCAGTTCTTC. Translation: CASSRQGAGNNEQFF.

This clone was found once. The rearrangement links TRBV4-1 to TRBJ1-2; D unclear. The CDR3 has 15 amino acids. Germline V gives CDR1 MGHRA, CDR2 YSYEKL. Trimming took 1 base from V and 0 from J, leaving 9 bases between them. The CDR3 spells CASSQVTGTNYGYTF. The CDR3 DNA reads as TGCGCCAGCAGCCAAGTCACGGGCACTAACTATGGCTACACCTTC.

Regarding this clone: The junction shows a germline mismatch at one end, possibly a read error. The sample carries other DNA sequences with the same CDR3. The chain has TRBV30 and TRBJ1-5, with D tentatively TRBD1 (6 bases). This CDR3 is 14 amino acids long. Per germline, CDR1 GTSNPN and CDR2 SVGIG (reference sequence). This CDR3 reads CAWSPGQPNQPQHF. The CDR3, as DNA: TGCGCCTGGAGCCCGGGACAACCAAATCAGCCCCAGCATTTT.

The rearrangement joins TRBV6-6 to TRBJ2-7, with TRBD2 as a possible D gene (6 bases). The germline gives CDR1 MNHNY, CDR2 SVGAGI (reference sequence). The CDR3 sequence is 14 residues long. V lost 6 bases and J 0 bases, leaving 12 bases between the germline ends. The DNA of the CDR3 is TGTGCCAGCAGCAAGACTAGTTACTCCTACGAGCAGTACGTC. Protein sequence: CASSKTSYSYEQYV.

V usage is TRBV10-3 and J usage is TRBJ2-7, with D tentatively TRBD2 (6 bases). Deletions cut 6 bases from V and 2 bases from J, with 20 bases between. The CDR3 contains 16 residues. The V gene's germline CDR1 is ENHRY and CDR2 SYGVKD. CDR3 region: CAISPPAGRKPYEQYF. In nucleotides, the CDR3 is TGTGCCATCAGCCCCCCGGCCGGGAGAAAACCCTACGAGCAGTACTTC.

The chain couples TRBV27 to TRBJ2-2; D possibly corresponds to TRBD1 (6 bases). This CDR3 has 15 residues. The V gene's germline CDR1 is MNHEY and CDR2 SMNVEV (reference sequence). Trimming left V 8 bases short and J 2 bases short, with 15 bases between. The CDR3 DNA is TGTGCCAGCTCCCTCCGGGACACCAACACCGGGGAGCTGTTTTTT. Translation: CASSLRDTNTGELFF.

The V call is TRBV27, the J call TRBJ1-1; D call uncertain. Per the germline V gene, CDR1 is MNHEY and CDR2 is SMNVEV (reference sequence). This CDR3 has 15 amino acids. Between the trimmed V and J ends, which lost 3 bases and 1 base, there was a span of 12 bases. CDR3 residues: CASSFSSKENTEAFF. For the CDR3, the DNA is TGTGCCAGCAGTTTTTCCTCCAAGGAGAACACTGAAGCTTTCTTT.

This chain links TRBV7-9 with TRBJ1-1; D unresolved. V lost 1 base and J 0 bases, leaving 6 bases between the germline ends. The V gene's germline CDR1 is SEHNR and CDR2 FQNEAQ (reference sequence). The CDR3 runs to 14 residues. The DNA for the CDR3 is TGTGCCAGCAGCTTAGGGCACGTGAACACTGAAGCTTTCTTT. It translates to CASSLGHVNTEAFF.

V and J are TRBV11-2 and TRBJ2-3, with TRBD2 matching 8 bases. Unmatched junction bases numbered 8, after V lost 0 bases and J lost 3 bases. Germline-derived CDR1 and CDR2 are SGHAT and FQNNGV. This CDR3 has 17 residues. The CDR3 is CASSLDGNSGATDTQYF. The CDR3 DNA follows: TGTGCCAGCAGCTTAGATGGAAATAGCGGGGCTACAGATACGCAGTATTTT.

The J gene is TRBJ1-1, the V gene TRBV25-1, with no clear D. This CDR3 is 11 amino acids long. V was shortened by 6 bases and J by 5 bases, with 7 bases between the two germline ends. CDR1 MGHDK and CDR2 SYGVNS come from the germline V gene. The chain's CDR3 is CASRTVTEAFF. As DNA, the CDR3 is TGTGCCAGCAGGACCGTAACTGAAGCTTTCTTT. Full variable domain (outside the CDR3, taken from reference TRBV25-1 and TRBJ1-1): EADIYQTPRYLVIGTGKKITLECSQTMGHDKMYWYQQDPGMELHLIHYSYGVNSTEKGDLSSESTVSRIRTEHFPLTLESARPSHTSQYLCASRTVTEAFFGQGTRLTVV.

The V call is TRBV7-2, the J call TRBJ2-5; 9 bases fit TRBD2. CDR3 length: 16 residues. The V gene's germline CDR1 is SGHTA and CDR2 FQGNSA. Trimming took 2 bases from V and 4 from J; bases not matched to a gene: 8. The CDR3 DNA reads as TGTGCCAGCAGCTTACAGGCTAGCGGGGCGCGAGAGACCCAGTACTTC. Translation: CASSLQASGARETQYF.

CDR3 protein: CASSKRDLSGQETQYF. In DNA, the CDR3 is TGTGCCAGCAGCAAACGAGATCTTAGCGGACAAGAGACCCAGTACTTC. V usage is TRBV21-1 and J usage is TRBJ2-5; TRBD2, the D gene given by the table, was not confirmed from the DNA. TRBV21-1 is a recognized pseudogene. This CDR3 contains 16 residues.

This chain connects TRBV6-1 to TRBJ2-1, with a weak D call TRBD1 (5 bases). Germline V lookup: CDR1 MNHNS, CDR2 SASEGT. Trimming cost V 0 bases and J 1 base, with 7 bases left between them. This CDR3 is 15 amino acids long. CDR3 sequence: CASSEAPGSYNEQFF. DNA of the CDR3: TGTGCCAGCAGTGAAGCCCCAGGGTCCTACAATGAGCAGTTCTTC.